The clone carrying this T cell receptor beta chain has at least ten counts. These data come from a study of metastatic and nonmetastatic thyroid tumors. No treatment had been given to any patient before thyroid surgery. The CDR3 has 14 residues. With 6 bases removed from V and 8 bases from J, the gap between germline ends came to 16 bases. TCRdb re-called the PCR reads with MiXCR. The sample lists about 40,000 clones; less than 15% were seen once. The receptor comes from a female donor with papillary thyroid cancer or a benign thyroid nodule (not recorded which). Some clones in this sample may be carry-over from other donors' samples. The chain joins TRBV12-3 or TRBV12-4 to TRBJ1-4; D possibly corresponds to TRBD1 (6 bases). Sequenced sample: blood. CDR3 sequence reads: CASRPQGAGEKLFF. The CDR3 nucleotides are TGTGCCAGCAGGCCACAGGGAGCTGGAGAAAAACTGTTTTTT.